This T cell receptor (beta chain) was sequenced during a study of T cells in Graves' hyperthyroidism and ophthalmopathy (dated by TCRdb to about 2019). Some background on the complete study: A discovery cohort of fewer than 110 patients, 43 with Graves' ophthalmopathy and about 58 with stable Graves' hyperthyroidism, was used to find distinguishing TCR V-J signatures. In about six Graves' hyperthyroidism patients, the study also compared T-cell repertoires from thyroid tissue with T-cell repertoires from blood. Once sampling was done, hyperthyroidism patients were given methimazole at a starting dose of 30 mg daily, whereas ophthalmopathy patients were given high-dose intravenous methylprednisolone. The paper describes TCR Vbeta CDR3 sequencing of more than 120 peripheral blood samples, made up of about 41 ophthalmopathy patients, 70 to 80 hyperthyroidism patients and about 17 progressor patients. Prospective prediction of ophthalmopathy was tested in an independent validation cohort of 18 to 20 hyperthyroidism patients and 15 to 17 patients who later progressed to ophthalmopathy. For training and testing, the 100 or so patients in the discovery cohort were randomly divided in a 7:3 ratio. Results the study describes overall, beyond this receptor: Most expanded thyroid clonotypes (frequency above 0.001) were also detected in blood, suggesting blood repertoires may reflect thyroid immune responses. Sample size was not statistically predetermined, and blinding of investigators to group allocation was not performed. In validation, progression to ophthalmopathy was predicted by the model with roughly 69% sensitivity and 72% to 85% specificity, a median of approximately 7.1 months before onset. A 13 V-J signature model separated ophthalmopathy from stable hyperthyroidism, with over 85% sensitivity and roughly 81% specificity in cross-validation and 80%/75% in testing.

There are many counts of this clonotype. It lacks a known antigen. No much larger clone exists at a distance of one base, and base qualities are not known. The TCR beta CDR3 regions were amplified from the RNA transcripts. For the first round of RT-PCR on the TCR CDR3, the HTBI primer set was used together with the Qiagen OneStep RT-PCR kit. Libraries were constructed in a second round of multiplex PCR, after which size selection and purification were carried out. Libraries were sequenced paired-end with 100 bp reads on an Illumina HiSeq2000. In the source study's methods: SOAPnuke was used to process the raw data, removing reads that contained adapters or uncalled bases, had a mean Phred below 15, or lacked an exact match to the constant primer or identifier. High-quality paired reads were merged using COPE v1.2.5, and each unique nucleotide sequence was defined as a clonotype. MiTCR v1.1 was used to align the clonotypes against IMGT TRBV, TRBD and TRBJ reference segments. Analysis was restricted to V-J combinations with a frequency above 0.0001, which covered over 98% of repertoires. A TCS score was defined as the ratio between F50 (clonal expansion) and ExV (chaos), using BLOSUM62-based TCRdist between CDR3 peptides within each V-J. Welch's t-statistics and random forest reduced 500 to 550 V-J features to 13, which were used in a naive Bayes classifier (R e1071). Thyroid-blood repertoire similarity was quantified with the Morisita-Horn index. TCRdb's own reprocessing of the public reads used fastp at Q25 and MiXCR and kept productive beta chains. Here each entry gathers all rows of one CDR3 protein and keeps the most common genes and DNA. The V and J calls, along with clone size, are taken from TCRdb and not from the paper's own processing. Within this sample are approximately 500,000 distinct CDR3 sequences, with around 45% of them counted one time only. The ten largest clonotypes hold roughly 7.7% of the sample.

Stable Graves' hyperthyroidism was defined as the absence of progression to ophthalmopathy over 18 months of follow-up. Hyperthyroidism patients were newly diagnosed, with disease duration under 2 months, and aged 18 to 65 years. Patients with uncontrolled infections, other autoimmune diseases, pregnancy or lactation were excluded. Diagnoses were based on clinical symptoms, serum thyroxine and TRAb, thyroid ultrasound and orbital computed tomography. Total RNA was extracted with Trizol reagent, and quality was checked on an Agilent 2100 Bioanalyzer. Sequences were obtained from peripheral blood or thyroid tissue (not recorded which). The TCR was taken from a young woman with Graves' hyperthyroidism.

The nucleotide sequence is given as TGTGCCAGCAGCTTAGGCCTGTCACAAGAGACCCAGTACTTC. This gives the protein CASSLGLSQETQYF. Here the chain combines TRBV13 and TRBJ2-5; confidence is insufficient to name the D gene. The germline V gene (reference sequence) provides CDR1 PRHDT and CDR2 FYEKMQ. V sheds 0 bases and J sheds 2 bases, leaving 7 bases between their ends. CDR3 length: 14 amino acids, cysteine to phenylalanine. The sequence is cut down to CDR3 DNA, 42 bases in frame from base 1.